The rows below give T cell receptor beta chains drawn from one sample of a study of shared clonotypes between healthy human individuals. Generated by immunoSEQ multiplex PCR, the TCRdb table keeps only in-frame clones and is missing some. The table includes about 2.2 million clones, roughly 95% detected once. Sequenced sample: naive CD8+ T cells from PBMCs. The source of these receptors is a man younger than 35 in good health. Some clones in this sample may be carry-over from other donors' samples. Each CDR3 is given with its conserved first and last residue. The D gene is left open where the match is weak. The size of a clone is reported for some rows only, either as once, few or many, or as a class for expanded clones.

TRBJ1-2	.	13	TRBD1	TRBV29-1	CSVQGARSYGYTF	TGCAGCGTTCAGGGGGCGAGGAGCTATGGCTACACCTTC
TRBJ2-2	.	14	.	TRBV27	CASSLGQHTGELFF	TGTGCCAGCAGTTTGGGCCAACACACCGGGGAGCTGTTTTTT
TRBJ2-7	.	18	TRBD2	TRBV13	CASSTRTSGREKSYEQYF	TGTGCCAGCAGCACCCGGACTAGCGGGAGGGAAAAATCCTACGAGCAGTACTTC
TRBJ2-7	once	11	.	TRBV14	CASSQVEKQYF	TGTGCCAGCAGCCAAGTTGAGAAGCAGTACTTC
TRBJ2-2	once	16	.	TRBV5-6	CASSLGPGGSTGELFF	TGTGCCAGCAGCTTGGGTCCAGGTGGGTCGACGGGGGAGCTGTTTTTT
TRBJ2-3	once	12	.	TRBV15	CAIPLSTDTQYF	TGTGCCATTCCGCTGAGCACAGATACGCAGTATTTT
TRBJ2-7	.	14	.	TRBV9	CASSVESQAYEQYF	TGTGCCAGCAGCGTAGAATCCCAGGCCTACGAGCAGTACTTC
TRBJ1-2	.	12	.	TRBV10-3	CAISAGGRGYTF	TGTGCCATCAGTGCCGGGGGTAGAGGCTACACCTTC
TRBJ1-2	.	13	.	TRBV4-1	CASSQEGIYGYTF	TGCGCCAGCAGCCAAGAAGGGATCTATGGCTACACCTTC
TRBJ2-2	.	12	.	TRBV6-1	CASSGESGELFF	TGTGCCAGCAGTGGAGAATCCGGGGAGCTGTTTTTT
TRBJ2-1	.	15	TRBD2	TRBV6-5	CASSYGLAGANEQFF	TGTGCCAGCAGTTACGGTCTAGCGGGAGCCAATGAGCAGTTCTTC
TRBJ2-1	.	13	TRBD2	TRBV5-1	CASSAGLANEQFF	TGCGCCAGCAGCGCGGGACTAGCGAATGAGCAGTTCTTC
TRBJ2-5	once	13	.	TRBV16	CASTPTRYETQYF	TGTGCCAGCACTCCGACTAGATACGAGACCCAGTACTTC
TRBJ1-2	.	14	.	TRBV4-3	CASSQARTNYGYTF	TGCGCCAGCAGCCAAGCCAGAACTAACTATGGCTACACCTTC
TRBJ1-5	.	14	TRBD1	TRBV28	CASSWGTAVQPQHF	TGTGCCAGCAGTTGGGGGACAGCGGTTCAGCCCCAGCATTTT
TRBJ1-1	.	16	.	TRBV28	CASSWRSLGFGTEAFF	TGTGCCAGCAGTTGGAGATCGTTAGGGTTTGGGACTGAAGCTTTCTTT
TRBJ2-1	.	19	TRBD2	TRBV15	CATSRPSAGGTELNNEQFF	TGTGCCACCAGCAGGCCCTCTGCGGGAGGCACCGAATTAAACAATGAGCAGTTCTTC
TRBJ2-5	.	13	.	TRBV7-7	CASSHGTGETQYF	TGTGCCAGCAGCCACGGGACGGGAGAGACCCAGTACTTC
TRBJ2-6	.	17	.	TRBV13	CASSKGGRYSGANVLTF	TGTGCCAGCAGCAAGGGGGGACGGTACTCTGGGGCCAACGTCCTGACTTTC
TRBJ2-7	.	12	TRBD2	TRBV29-1	CSVLAGSYEQYF	TGCAGCGTTCTAGCGGGGTCATACGAGCAGTACTTC
TRBJ1-2	.	14	TRBD1	TRBV28	CASSFTGTGFGYTF	TGTGCCAGCAGTTTTACAGGGACAGGGTTTGGCTACACCTTC
TRBJ2-3	.	12	.	TRBV7-9	CASEHWTDTQYF	TGTGCCAGCGAGCATTGGACAGATACGCAGTATTTT
TRBJ2-1	.	17	TRBD1	TRBV2	CASTTPSRDRGDNEQFF	TGTGCCAGCACAACTCCTTCCCGGGACAGGGGAGACAATGAGCAGTTCTTC
TRBJ2-3	.	14	TRBD1	TRBV9	CASAIQGVGDTQYF	TGTGCCAGCGCCATCCAGGGGGTTGGAGATACGCAGTATTTT
TRBJ1-5	.	17	TRBD1	TRBV19	CASSPGQGYYSNQPQHF	TGTGCCAGTAGCCCGGGACAGGGATATTATAGCAATCAGCCCCAGCATTTT
TRBJ2-7	.	13	.	TRBV7-2	CASSFGLFYEQYF	TGTGCCAGCAGCTTTGGCCTATTCTACGAGCAGTACTTC
TRBJ1-1	once	16	TRBD1	TRBV19	CASRTPHRGPDTEAFF	TGTGCCAGTAGGACTCCACACAGGGGGCCGGACACTGAAGCTTTCTTT
TRBJ2-1	once	16	.	TRBV7-9	CASSLFSGRRDNEQFF	TGTGCCAGCAGCTTATTTTCTGGGAGACGGGACAATGAGCAGTTCTTC
TRBJ2-7	.	14	.	TRBV11-2	CASSLGGSSYEQYF	TGTGCCAGCAGCTTAGGTGGAAGCTCCTACGAGCAGTACTTC
TRBJ1-1	.	13	TRBD1	TRBV27	CASRTGGGTEAFF	TGTGCCAGCAGGACAGGGGGAGGAACTGAAGCTTTCTTT
TRBJ2-1	.	19	TRBD2	TRBV19	CASSITGLAGGGSYNEQFF	TGTGCCAGTAGTATCACAGGACTAGCTGGGGGTGGCTCCTACAATGAGCAGTTCTTC
TRBJ2-2	.	20	.	TRBV28	CASSEPTFRGRAPNTGELFF	TGTGCCAGCAGTGAACCCACCTTTCGGGGCAGGGCACCGAACACCGGGGAGCTGTTTTTT
TRBJ2-7	.	11	.	TRBV28	CASSWHYEQYF	TGTGCCAGCAGTTGGCACTACGAGCAGTACTTC